The next 3 T cell receptor beta chains were all read from a single sample in a study of cytomegalovirus exposure and HLA in healthy donors. PCR involved 60 Vbeta and 13 Jbeta primers. The data were produced by immunoSEQ multiplex PCR, yet TCRdb's version contains in-frame clones alone and is incomplete. The table lists about 190,000 clones, about 81% of them singletons. Sequenced sample: PBMCs. The source of these receptors is a woman aged 18-29 years in good health and CMV-seropositive.

The CDR3 is CAISEGTGGYNEQFF. CDR3 in DNA: TGTGCCATCAGTGAGGGGACAGGGGGATACAATGAGCAGTTCTTC. This chain links TRBV10-3 with TRBJ2-1; 11 positions match TRBD1. J was trimmed by 4 bases and V by 2 bases; bases with no gene match: 1. Germline V CDR1 and CDR2: ENHRY, SYGVKD. The length of the CDR3 is 15 residues.

The rearrangement uses TRBV15 and TRBJ1-2; TRBD1 agrees at 7 bases. J was trimmed by 4 bases and V by 0 bases; bases with no gene match: 2. The CDR3 loop spans 14 amino acids. Germline loops: CDR1 LNHNV, CDR2 YYDKDF (reference sequence). The CDR3 spells CATSRDRGTYGYTF. The CDR3 DNA follows: TGTGCCACCAGCAGAGACAGGGGGACCTATGGCTACACCTTC.

The J gene is TRBJ2-7, the V gene TRBV5-1; tentative D call: TRBD2 (7 bases). The CDR3 sequence is 16 residues long. In germline, CDR1 is SGHRS, CDR2 YFSETQ. The V and J ends lost 1 base and 3 bases respectively, with 17 bases between them. In nucleotides, the CDR3 is TGCGCCAGCAGCTTGACGCTGGCGGGGGCGCTCTACGAGCAGTACTTC. Amino acid sequence: CASSLTLAGALYEQYF.